The next 14 T cell receptor beta chains were all read from a single sample in a study of T cell responses to AZD1222 COVID-19 vaccine. Sequencing used immunoSEQ multiplex PCR; TCRdb keeps in-frame clones, though not all of them. The sample yields 120,000 to 150,000 clones, around 90% seen once. The sequencing used peripheral blood, collected on day 0 of AZD1222 vaccination. These receptors originate from an adult in good health.

V and J are TRBV25-1 and TRBJ1-2, with D possibly matching TRBD1 (6 bases). CDR3 size: 11 residues. Deletions cut 9 bases from V and 2 bases from J, with 7 bases between. The V gene's germline CDR1 is MGHDK and CDR2 SYGVNS. DNA of the CDR3: TGTGCCAGTACAGGGAACTATGGCTACACCTTC. Its protein is CASTGNYGYTF.

The chain joins TRBV7-9 to TRBJ1-1, with 8 bases identical to TRBD1. Trimming removed 2 bases from V and 4 bases from J; junction bases left unmatched: 3. Germline values: CDR1 SEHNR, CDR2 FQNEAQ (reference sequence). There are 14 residues in the CDR3. CDR3 region: CASSLTTGGTEAFF. In DNA, the CDR3 is TGTGCCAGCAGCTTAACTACAGGGGGCACTGAAGCTTTCTTT. Supplemented by reference TRBV7-9 and TRBJ1-1, the full variable domain reads DTGVSQNPRHKITKRGQNVTFRCDPISEHNRLYWYRQTLGQGPEFLTYFQNEAQLEKSRLLSDRFSAERPKGSFSTLEIQRTEQGDSAMYLCASSLTTGGTEAFFGQGTRLTVV.

The chain is built from TRBV5-1 and TRBJ1-4; the D is unclear. The CDR3 is made up of 15 amino acids. Trimming cost V 3 bases and J 0 bases, with 9 bases left between them. Germline values: CDR1 SGHRS, CDR2 YFSETQ. CDR3: CASSSGFSTNEKLFF. CDR3 nucleotides: TGCGCCAGCAGCTCGGGATTCTCAACTAATGAAAAACTGTTTTTT.

The chain employs TRBV6-6 and TRBJ2-1, with D possibly TRBD2 on 5 matching bases. This CDR3 spans 11 amino acids. V lost 6 bases to trimming and J lost 10 bases, with 10 bases between them. The germline V gene has CDR1 MNHNY and CDR2 SVGAGI (reference sequence). The DNA of the CDR3 is TGTGCCAGCAGCCCCCAGCGGGAGCAGTTCTTC. Translated: CASSPQREQFF.

The genes are TRBV11-2 and TRBJ2-7, with D possibly being TRBD1 (6 bases). V lost 5 bases to trimming and J lost 1 base, with 18 bases between them. Germline V gene data show CDR1 as SGHAT and CDR2 as FQNNGV. The CDR3 is 16 amino acids. The CDR3 DNA reads as TGTGCCAGCAGCCACGTGGGGGCAGGGAGATCCTACGAGCAGTACTTC. It translates to CASSHVGAGRSYEQYF. Full variable domain (rest looked up from reference TRBV11-2 and TRBJ2-7): EAGVAQSPRYKIIEKRQSVAFWCNPISGHATLYWYQQILGQGPKLLIQFQNNGVVDDSQLPKDRFSAERLKGVDSTLKIQPAKLEDSAVYLCASSHVGAGRSYEQYFGPGTRLTVT.

The rearrangement links TRBV7-2 to TRBJ2-1, with TRBD2 as a possible D gene (6 bases). With 5 bases removed from V and 7 bases from J, the gap between germline ends came to 24 bases. Germline V lookup: CDR1 SGHTA, CDR2 FQGNSA. The length of the CDR3 is 17 residues. The CDR3 protein is CASSPPSGGGKSNEQFF. As DNA, the CDR3 is TGTGCCAGCAGCCCCCCCTCGGGTGGCGGGAAGAGTAATGAGCAGTTCTTC.

This rearrangement joins TRBV28 to TRBJ2-7, with a weak D call TRBD1 (6 bases). This CDR3 has 16 residues. V was trimmed by 7 bases and J by 4 bases, leaving 23 bases between them. CDR1 is MDHEN, CDR2 SYDVKM, per germline. For the CDR3, the DNA is TGTGCCAGCACCATCGGTGGGACAAAAGGGGGATACGAGCAGTACTTC. Translation: CASTIGGTKGGYEQYF.

The chain recombines TRBV19 with TRBJ2-2, with D hard to call. This CDR3 has 13 residues. Trimming shortened V by 4 bases and J by 5 bases, and 8 bases separated the two germline ends. In germline, CDR1 is LNHDA, CDR2 SQIVND (reference sequence). The CDR3 DNA reads TGTGCCAGTAGTAGATTGGGGACCGGGGAGCTGTTTTTT. Its translation is CASSRLGTGELFF.

In its sample, this clone was seen a few times. V usage is TRBV6-5 and J usage is TRBJ1-5, with D possibly matching TRBD1 (6 bases). Per the germline V gene, CDR1 is MNHEY and CDR2 is SVGAGI. The CDR3 has 14 amino acids. Trimming left V 8 bases short and J 5 bases short, with 16 bases between. The chain's CDR3 is CASSPRQVHQPQHF. The CDR3, as DNA: TGTGCCAGCTCCCCAAGACAGGTGCATCAGCCCCAGCATTTT.

V and J are TRBV10-3 and TRBJ1-2, with a weak D call TRBD1 (5 bases). The CDR3 spans 13 residues. The V gene's germline CDR1 is ENHRY and CDR2 SYGVKD. Trimming removed 7 bases at V and 4 bases at J, with 13 bases between. CDR3 in DNA: TGTGCCATCAACCTAGGGGTGGGCTATGGCTACACCTTC. This codes for CAINLGVGYGYTF.

The gene calls are TRBV27 and TRBJ2-5, with TRBD2 identical over 15 bases. Germline V gives CDR1 MNHEY, CDR2 SMNVEV (reference sequence). The trim removed 5 bases at V and 5 bases at J, leaving 12 bases unmatched. This CDR3 region has 18 residues. This CDR3 reads CASSLRTSGRAPFETQYF. CDR3 DNA: TGTGCCAGCAGTCTCCGGACTAGCGGGAGGGCCCCCTTTGAGACCCAGTACTTC.

The genes are TRBV5-1 and TRBJ1-4, with D perhaps matching TRBD1 (5 bases). CDR1 SGHRS and CDR2 YFSETQ come from the germline V gene. Deletions cut 2 bases from V and 8 bases from J, with 13 bases between. The CDR3 extends over 14 amino acids. CDR3 sequence: CASSLMGRDEKLFF. CDR3 DNA sequence: TGCGCCAGCAGCTTAATGGGGAGGGACGAAAAACTGTTTTTT.

V is TRBV9 and J is TRBJ2-2; a possible D gene is TRBD1 (6 bases). V lost 4 bases and J 3 bases, leaving 7 bases between the germline ends. Per germline, CDR1 SGDLS and CDR2 YYNGEE. The length of the CDR3 is 13 residues. The CDR3 reads CASSTGHTGELFF. CDR3 DNA sequence: TGTGCCAGCAGCACAGGGCACACCGGGGAGCTGTTTTTT.

This clone was detected only once. Here the CDR3 reads CASSENPGTGLAKNIQYF. The DNA for the CDR3 is TGTGCCAGCAGTGAGAATCCGGGGACAGGGTTAGCCAAAAACATTCAGTACTTC. This chain connects TRBV6-1 to TRBJ2-4; the match to TRBD1 covers 9 bases. Germline CDR1 reads MNHNS; CDR2 reads SASEGT. The ends lost 3 bases at V and 0 bases at J; junction bases unmatched: 9. The CDR3 extends over 18 amino acids.